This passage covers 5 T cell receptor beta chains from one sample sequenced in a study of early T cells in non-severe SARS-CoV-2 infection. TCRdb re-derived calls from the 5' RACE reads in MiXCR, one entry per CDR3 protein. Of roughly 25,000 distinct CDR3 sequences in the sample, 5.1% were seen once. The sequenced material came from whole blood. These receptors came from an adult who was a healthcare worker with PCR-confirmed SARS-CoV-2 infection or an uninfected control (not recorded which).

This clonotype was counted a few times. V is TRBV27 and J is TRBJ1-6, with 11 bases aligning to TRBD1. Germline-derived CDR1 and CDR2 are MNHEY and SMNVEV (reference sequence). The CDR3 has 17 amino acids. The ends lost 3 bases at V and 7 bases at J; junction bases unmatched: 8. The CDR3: CASSFPGQGAGNSPLHF. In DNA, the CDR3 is TGTGCCAGCAGTTTCCCCGGACAGGGGGCTGGAAATTCACCCCTCCACTTT.

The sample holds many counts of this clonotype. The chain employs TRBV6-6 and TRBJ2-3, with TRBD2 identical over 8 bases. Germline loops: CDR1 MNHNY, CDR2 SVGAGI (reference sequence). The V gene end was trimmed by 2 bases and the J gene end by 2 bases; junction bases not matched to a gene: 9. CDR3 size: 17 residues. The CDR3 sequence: CASSYATPGGATDTQYF. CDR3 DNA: TGTGCCAGCAGTTACGCTACACCGGGGGGGGCCACAGATACGCAGTATTTT.

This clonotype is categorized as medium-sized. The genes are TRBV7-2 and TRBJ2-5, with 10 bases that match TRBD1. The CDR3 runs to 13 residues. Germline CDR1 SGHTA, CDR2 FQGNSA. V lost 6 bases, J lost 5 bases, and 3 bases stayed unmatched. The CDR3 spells CASRRTGGETQYF. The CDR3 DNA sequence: TGTGCCAGCAGGCGGACAGGGGGGGAGACCCAGTACTTC.

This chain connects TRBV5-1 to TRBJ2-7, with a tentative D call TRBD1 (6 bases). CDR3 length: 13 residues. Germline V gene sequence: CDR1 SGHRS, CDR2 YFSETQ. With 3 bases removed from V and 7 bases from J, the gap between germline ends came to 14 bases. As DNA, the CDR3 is TGCGCCAGCAGCTCGGCGGGCCAGGGGGAGCAGTACTTC. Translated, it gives CASSSAGQGEQYF.

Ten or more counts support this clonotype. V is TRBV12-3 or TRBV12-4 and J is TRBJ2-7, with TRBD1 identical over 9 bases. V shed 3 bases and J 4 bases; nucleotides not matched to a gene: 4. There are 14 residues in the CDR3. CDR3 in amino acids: CASSFPGTGYEQYF. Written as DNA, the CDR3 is TGTGCCAGCAGTTTCCCCGGGACAGGGTACGAGCAGTACTTC.